Listed below are T cell receptor beta chains from one sample, sequenced in a study of T cell responses to AZD1222 COVID-19 vaccine. Produced via immunoSEQ multiplex PCR; TCRdb's table is partial and in-frame only. The sample yields more than 100,000 clones, 65% to 90% seen once. Sequenced material: peripheral blood, taken 28 days after the second dose of the MenACWY control vaccine. These receptor sequences come from an adult who received the MenACWY meningococcal vaccine as a control. Both conserved end residues are trimmed from each CDR3.

v_call	j_call	cdr3_aa
TRBV28	TRBJ2-4	ASRTQTGGNIQY
TRBV7-2	TRBJ1-2	ASSLWGSNGGYT
TRBV5-1	TRBJ1-6	ASSMTGTGGTWSPLH
TRBV15	TRBJ2-5	ATSTDSPKASGGPQETQY
TRBV7-2	TRBJ1-1	ASSSTAEWTEAF
TRBV29-1	TRBJ1-5	SVGTGVSRQPQH
TRBV5-1	TRBJ1-4	ASSLGQGGFTTNEKLF
TRBV18	TRBJ1-3	ASSLREGRDLGNTIY
TRBV5-6	TRBJ1-2	ASTTSGGRLGNYGYT
TRBV5-3	TRBJ1-6	ARSPLRGPRLSSPLH
TRBV10-3	TRBJ2-1	AISPGTFSSSYNEQF
TRBV6-2/TRBV6-3	TRBJ1-5	ASSRQVPGNQPQH
TRBV19	TRBJ2-1	ASSAGTVYNEQF
TRBV7-2	TRBJ1-5	ASSLSAAGNQPQH
TRBV11-3	TRBJ1-1	ASSPGQNEAF
TRBV14	TRBJ2-3	ASSQNPFDTQY
TRBV10-1	TRBJ1-4	ASSDSGQPTNEKLF
TRBV27	TRBJ2-1	ASSPTSGRAWAYNEQF
TRBV6-2/TRBV6-3	TRBJ2-5	ASSPTGSWTQY
TRBV29-1	TRBJ2-2	SATTGGYTGELF
TRBV29-1	TRBJ2-1	SVGQGHSYNEQF
TRBV7-9	TRBJ2-1	ASSLGDWPYNEQF
TRBV19	TRBJ1-4	ASTLRGQGPEKLF
TRBV7-2	TRBJ1-2	ASSLAHSTGGGYGYT
TRBV19	TRBJ1-5	ASSRGQGAHQPQH
TRBV15	TRBJ2-3	ATSRGREGDTQY
TRBV7-8	TRBJ1-5	ASSLAPHRGADQPQH
TRBV7-2	TRBJ2-7	ASSFGGGDYEQY
TRBV5-1	TRBJ1-1	ASRYREGTEAF
TRBV19	TRBJ2-7	ASSHEASPYEQY
TRBV7-3	TRBJ2-2	ASSLGFRGPDTGELF
TRBV5-1	TRBJ1-4	ASSFTRRGGEKLF
TRBV15	TRBJ1-1	ATSRRRTGVMEAF
TRBV7-6	TRBJ1-1	ASSPGQGVGTEAF
TRBV3-1/TRBV3-2	TRBJ2-1	ASSQGRLAGGRLYNEQF
TRBV29-1	TRBJ1-1	SVESDRENTEAF
TRBV4-2	TRBJ2-1	ASSQVLAGGSVEQF
TRBV30	TRBJ1-1	AWRELGEAF
TRBV6-2/TRBV6-3	TRBJ2-1	ASSYMGGGTSKNEQF
TRBV11-1	TRBJ2-7	ASSFRLAGGYEQY